Presented here are 5 T cell receptor beta chains from one specimen sequenced in a study of shared clonotypes between healthy human individuals. TCRdb's copy holds only in-frame clones and misses some; the assay was immunoSEQ multiplex PCR. The sample shows 2 million to 2.5 million clones, approximately 94% of them seen only once. Sample: naive CD4+ T cells sorted from blood. Described subset: CD45RA+ positively selected. The receptors stem from a man between 18 and 35 years old in good health.

CDR3 residues: CASSSPAGGDSPLHF. In nucleotides, the CDR3 is TGTGCCAGCAGTTCCCCAGCGGGGGGGGATTCACCCCTCCACTTT. J is TRBJ1-6 and V is TRBV28; D may be TRBD1 (5 bases). The V end lost 4 bases, the J end lost 8 bases, and 15 bases lay between the germline ends. CDR1 and CDR2 from the germline V gene are MDHEN and SYDVKM. There are 15 residues in the CDR3.

V is TRBV6-8 and J is TRBJ2-5; 14 nucleotides agree with TRBD2. Germline loops: CDR1 MNHGY, CDR2 SAAAGT. CDR3 size: 17 residues. The J segment lost 7 bases and the V segment lost 2 bases, leaving 9 bases of the junction unmatched. The CDR3 coding sequence is TGTGCCAGCAGTTACGCCGGACTAGCGGGGGGCGACGGGACCCAGTACTTC. Amino acid sequence: CASSYAGLAGGDGTQYF.

This rearrangement joins TRBV5-6 to TRBJ1-2; D is unclear. This CDR3 comprises 15 residues. The V gene's germline CDR1 is SGHDT and CDR2 YYEEEE. Trimming took off 5 bases at V and 1 base at J, with 15 bases between the two ends. CDR3 DNA: TGTGCCAGCAGGGCGGCCGGTGGGGTTAACTATGGCTACACCTTC. It specifies CASRAAGGVNYGYTF.

The chain combines TRBV30 with TRBJ2-7; 7 positions agree with TRBD2. Germline CDR1 and CDR2: GTSNPN and SVGIG (reference sequence). The CDR3 loop spans 14 amino acids. The V and J ends lost 8 bases and 0 bases, in that order; junction bases with no gene match: 10. In DNA, the CDR3 is TGTGCCGGGGCTCAGGGAGGGCACTCCTACGAGCAGTACTTC. Translated, it gives CAGAQGGHSYEQYF.

J is TRBJ1-1 and V is TRBV5-7; no definite D call. TRBV5-7 is known as an ORF, though its function is uncertain. The CDR3 is 13 amino acids. Deletions cut 0 bases from V and 8 bases from J, with 11 bases between. The CDR3 region has the DNA TGTGCCAGCAGCTTGGCTTGGTGGTCCGAAGCTTTCTTT. Its protein is CASSLAWWSEAFF.